Following are 3 T cell receptor beta chains from one sample sequenced in a study of human T cells and chemical hapten exposure. TCRdb fed the RACE reads into MiXCR, producing one record per CDR3 protein. There are about 120,000 distinct CDR3 sequences in the sample; about 12% occur only once, and 1.1% to 1.5% lies in the top ten. The time point denotes: patch test 1, 2 weeks after DPC sensitization. This sample's treatment: therapeutic diphenylcyclopropenone sensitization with weekly scalp DPC. This specimen consisted of whole blood, obtained in connection with sensitization to the hapten diphenylcyclopropenone (DPC). All receptors derive from a woman aged 45-60 years with alopecia areata. Some clones in this sample may be carry-over from other donors' samples.

This clonotype was seen repeatedly, ten times or more. V is TRBV12-3 or TRBV12-4 and J is TRBJ1-2, with D possibly matching TRBD1 (5 bases). This CDR3 contains 13 residues. The germline V and J ends were trimmed by 6 bases and 8 bases, with 16 bases remaining between them. CDR3 DNA sequence: TGTGCCAGCAGCGAACAGGTTGCCGGCGGCTACACCTTC. Translation: CASSEQVAGGYTF.

The chain carries TRBV9 and TRBJ2-2; unclear D gene. The germline V and J ends were trimmed by 1 base and 5 bases, with 6 bases remaining between them. The CDR3 sequence is 13 residues long. Germline CDR1 is SGDLS and CDR2 is YYNGEE. CDR3 coding DNA: TGTGCCAGCAGCGTAACCGGGACCGGGGAGCTGTTTTTT. The encoded protein is CASSVTGTGELFF.

The CDR3 region has the DNA TGTGCCAGCAGTTACTCGAGGACAGATCAGCCCCAGCATTTT. It codes for CASSYSRTDQPQHF. V and J are TRBV6-2 or TRBV6-3 and TRBJ1-5; perhaps TRBD1 as D (6 bases). V was cut by 0 bases and J by 5 bases, with 8 bases left in between. In germline, CDR1 is MNHEY, CDR2 SVGEGT. CDR3 size: 14 residues.